This T cell receptor delta chain was recovered during a study of Vδ1+ human thymocytes. A note on this clone: Its cognate antigen is unknown.

Study-wide points: Thymic TRG and TRD repertoires appeared highly polyclonal, with Gaussian CDR3 length distributions.

The V segment lost 5 bases and the J segment 0 bases; nucleotides outside the gene matches: 9. This CDR3 contains 16 residues. The germline V gene has CDR1 TSWWSYY and CDR2 QGS. Extracted RNA was reverse transcribed into cDNA. The CDR3 regions were amplified by multiplex PCR from V-gene primers to a constant-region primer. TCRdb repeated clone calling on the multiplex PCR reads with CATT. The sample lists more than 45,000 delta-chain clones, less than 15% occurring once. Sequenced input: Vdelta1+ gamma-delta thymocytes from the thymus. Indicated subset: FACS-sorted CD3+ TCRalphabeta- TCRVdelta1+ TCRVdelta2- thymocytes. The TCR sequence derives from a girl under two years old who had congenital heart surgery. This chain links TRDV1 with TRDJ1, with 7 bases aligning to TRDD2. The CDR3 protein is CALGTFLAFYTDKLIF. In nucleotides, the CDR3 is TGTGCTCTTGGGACCTTCCTGGCATTTTACACCGATAAACTCATCTTT.